This TCR beta chain was captured by sequencing in a study of T-cell memory formation after mild COVID-19. Findings of the study overall: Later expanders leaned toward CD4+, whereas clones contracting from day 15 to 85 were balanced CD4/CD8. Mainly CM and EM harbored the contracting CD4+ clones; mainly EMRA harbored the CD8+ ones. Researchers found some responding clones in pre-infection memory, a sign that cross-reactive memory joined.

As for this clonotype: Antigen specificity is unknown.

5'RACE primed from the constant segment yielded TCR alpha and TCR beta cDNA libraries bearing sample barcodes and UMIs. TCRdb re-called the 5' RACE reads with MiXCR, one entry per CDR3 protein. Of 100,000 to 150,000 distinct CDR3 sequences in the sample, more than 15% were seen once. CDR1 is ENHRY and CDR2 is SYGVKD in the germline V gene. The CDR3 is 14 amino acids. With 2 bases clipped from V and 1 base from J, the junction kept 1 base outside the gene matches. The chain carries TRBV10-3 and TRBJ1-1; 7 bases match TRBD1. Sequencing was performed on PBMCs or a T cell subset sorted from them (not recorded which). The receptor's source is a man between 18 and 29 years old who had mild COVID-19 (a few samples of this study predate the infection). Cell type and time point are not known. Here the CDR3 reads CAISENRGNTEAFF. In DNA, the CDR3 is TGTGCCATCAGTGAGAACAGGGGGAACACTGAAGCTTTCTTT.